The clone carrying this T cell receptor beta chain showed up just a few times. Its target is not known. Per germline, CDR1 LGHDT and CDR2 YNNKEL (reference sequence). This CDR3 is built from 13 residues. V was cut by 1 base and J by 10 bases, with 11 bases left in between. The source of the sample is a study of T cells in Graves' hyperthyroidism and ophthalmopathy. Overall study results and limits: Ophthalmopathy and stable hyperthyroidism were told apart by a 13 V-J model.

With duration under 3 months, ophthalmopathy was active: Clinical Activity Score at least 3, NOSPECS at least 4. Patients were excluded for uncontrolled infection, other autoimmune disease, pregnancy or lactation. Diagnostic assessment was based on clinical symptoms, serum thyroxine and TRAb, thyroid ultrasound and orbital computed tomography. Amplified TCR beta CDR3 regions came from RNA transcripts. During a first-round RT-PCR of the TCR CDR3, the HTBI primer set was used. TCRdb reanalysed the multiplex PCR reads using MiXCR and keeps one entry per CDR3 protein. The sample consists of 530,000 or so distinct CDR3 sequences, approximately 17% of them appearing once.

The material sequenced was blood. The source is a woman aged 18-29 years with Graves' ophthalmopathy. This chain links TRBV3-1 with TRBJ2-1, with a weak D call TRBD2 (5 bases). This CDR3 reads CASSQGLAGEQFF. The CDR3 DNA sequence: TGTGCCAGCAGCCAAGGGCTAGCCGGAGAGCAGTTCTTC.